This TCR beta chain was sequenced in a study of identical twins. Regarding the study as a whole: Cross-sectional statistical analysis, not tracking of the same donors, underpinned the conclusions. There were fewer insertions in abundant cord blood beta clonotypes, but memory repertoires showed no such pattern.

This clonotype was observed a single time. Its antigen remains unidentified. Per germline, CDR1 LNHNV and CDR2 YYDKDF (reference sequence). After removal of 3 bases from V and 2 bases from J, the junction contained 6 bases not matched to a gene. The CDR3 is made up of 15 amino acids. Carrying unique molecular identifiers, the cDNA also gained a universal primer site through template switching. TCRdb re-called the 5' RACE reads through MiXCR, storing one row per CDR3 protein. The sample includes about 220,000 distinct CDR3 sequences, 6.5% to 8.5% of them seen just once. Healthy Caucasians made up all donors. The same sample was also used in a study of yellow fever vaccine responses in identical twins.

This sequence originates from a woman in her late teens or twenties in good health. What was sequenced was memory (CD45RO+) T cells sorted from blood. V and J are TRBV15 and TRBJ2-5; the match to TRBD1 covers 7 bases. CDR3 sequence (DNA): TGTGCCACCAGCAGCGGACAGGATAGGCAAGAGACCCAGTACTTC. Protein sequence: CATSSGQDRQETQYF.